This passage covers 10 T cell receptor beta chains from one sample sequenced in a study of cytomegalovirus exposure and HLA in healthy donors. The PCR contained 60 Vbeta and 13 Jbeta primers. Sequencing used immunoSEQ multiplex PCR; TCRdb keeps in-frame clones, though not all of them. This table has 150,000 or so clones, 68% appearing once. Specimen: PBMCs. Every receptor here comes from a young man in good health and CMV-seropositive.

The chain is built from TRBV2 and TRBJ2-2, with D tentatively TRBD2 (5 bases). With 6 bases removed from V and 7 bases from J, the gap between germline ends came to 15 bases. The CDR3 covers 14 residues. Germline lookup yields CDR1 SNHLY and CDR2 FYNNEI. Here the CDR3 reads CASRTRGGNGELFF. In nucleotides, the CDR3 is TGTGCCAGCAGGACCCGGGGTGGGAACGGGGAGCTGTTTTTT.

The rearrangement links TRBV4-1 to TRBJ1-2; TRBD1 agrees at 9 bases. Germline CDR1 and CDR2: MGHRA and YSYEKL. Trimming took 1 base from V and 5 from J; bases not matched to a gene: 8. The CDR3 contains 16 residues. CDR3 protein: CASSQGVDRGYYGYTF. In DNA, the CDR3 is TGCGCCAGCAGCCAAGGGGTCGACAGGGGGTATTATGGCTACACCTTC.

The genes are TRBV30 and TRBJ1-1; 8 bases fit TRBD1. The trim removed 2 bases at V and 6 bases at J, leaving 26 bases unmatched. Germline V gene lookup returns CDR1 GTSNPN and CDR2 SVGIG (reference sequence). The CDR3 has 20 amino acids. This chain's CDR3 is CAWSRSKWRQGAGERAEAFF. CDR3 in DNA: TGTGCCTGGAGTAGATCAAAGTGGCGGCAGGGGGCCGGGGAAAGGGCTGAAGCTTTCTTT. The whole variable domain, remainder taken from reference TRBV30 and TRBJ1-1, is SQTIHQWPATLVQPVGSPLSLECTVEGTSNPNLYWYRQAAGRGLQLLFYSVGIGQISSEVPQNLSASRPQDRQFILSSKKLLLSDSGFYLCAWSRSKWRQGAGERAEAFFGQGTRLTVV.

V gene TRBV12-5 combines with J gene TRBJ2-7; no firm D call. V was cut by 1 base and J by 7 bases, with 8 bases left in between. This CDR3 comprises 12 residues. Germline V gene data show CDR1 as LGHNT and CDR2 as FRNRAP. CDR3 bases: TGTGCTAGTGGTTTGGGAAACGGGGAGCAGTACTTC. It encodes CASGLGNGEQYF.

CDR3 protein: CASSRQGSDEQYF. The CDR3 bases are TGTGCCAGCAGCAGACAGGGTAGCGACGAGCAGTACTTC. This chain uses TRBV5-6 with TRBJ2-5; 7 bases map to TRBD1. The DNA end is a closer match to TRBJ2-7, so the J assignment may be wrong. Germline loops: CDR1 SGHDT, CDR2 YYEEEE. This CDR3 region has 13 residues.

The chain links TRBV5-4 to TRBJ1-2, with TRBD1 identical over 12 bases. The CDR3 loop spans 15 amino acids. Trimming at V came to 4 bases and at J to 7 bases, leaving 8 bases not matched to a gene. Germline CDR1 reads SGHNT; CDR2 reads YYREEE (reference sequence). CDR3 protein: CASSPPGQGAFGYTF. CDR3 DNA: TGTGCCAGCAGCCCGCCGGGACAGGGGGCGTTTGGCTACACCTTC. The complete variable domain, with remaining parts taken from reference TRBV5-4 and TRBJ1-2, reads ETGVTQSPTHLIKTRGQQVTLRCSSQSGHNTVSWYQQALGQGPQFIFQYYREEENGRGNFPPRFSGLQFPNYSSELNVNALELDDSALYLCASSPPGQGAFGYTFGSGTRLTVV.

This chain uses TRBV2 with TRBJ2-7, with D hard to call. The germline V gene encodes CDR1 SNHLY and CDR2 FYNNEI. This CDR3 has 12 residues. Trimming stripped 4 bases from V and 5 bases from J, with 9 bases between. In nucleotides, the CDR3 is TGTGCCAGCAGTGTTAAGCGCCACGAGCAGTACTTC. Translated: CASSVKRHEQYF.

The chain recombines TRBV5-4 with TRBJ1-2, with D hard to call. This CDR3 is 14 amino acids long. Trimming took 0 bases from V and 8 from J, leaving 14 bases between them. CDR1 is SGHNT, CDR2 YYREEE, per germline (reference sequence). In nucleotides, the CDR3 is TGTGCCAGCAGCTTGGCCTTAGACACGGGAGGCTACACCTTC. Translating it yields CASSLALDTGGYTF.

This clone was counted between two and nine times. The chain uses TRBV9 and TRBJ2-3, with 8 positions matching TRBD2. Germline V gene lookup returns CDR1 SGDLS and CDR2 YYNGEE. The V and J ends lost 5 bases and 4 bases, in that order; junction bases with no gene match: 6. The CDR3 contains 14 residues. The CDR3 DNA is TGTGCCAGCAGTGGGGGACTAGTTTCAGATACGCAGTATTTT. Its protein is CASSGGLVSDTQYF.

CDR3 coding DNA: TGCGCCAGCAGCTTAGCGGGAGACCCACCCCACGAGCAGTACTTC. Amino acid sequence: CASSLAGDPPHEQYF. The chain combines TRBV5-1 with TRBJ2-7, with TRBD2 matching over 8 bases. CDR3 size: 15 residues. Trimming took 2 bases from V and 5 from J; bases not matched to a gene: 9. CDR1 is SGHRS, CDR2 YFSETQ, per germline. Complete variable domain (other parts from reference TRBV5-1 and TRBJ2-7): KAGVTQTPRYLIKTRGQQVTLSCSPISGHRSVSWYQQTPGQGLQFLFEYFSETQRNKGNFPGRFSGRQFSNSRSEMNVSTLELGDSALYLCASSLAGDPPHEQYFGPGTRLTVT.